Presented here are 11 T cell receptor beta chains from one specimen sequenced in a study of blood T cell repertoires in COVID-19. Generated by immunoSEQ multiplex PCR, the TCRdb table keeps only in-frame clones and is missing some. Here the sample spans 350,000 or so clones, around nine tenths being singletons. Sequences were obtained from PBMCs or T cells enriched from blood (not recorded which). The receptor set was obtained from a woman between 25 and 40 years old who had been exposed to COVID-19.

CDR3 region: CASSSGLVKFF. The CDR3 coding sequence is TGTGCCAGCAGCTCCGGACTAGTAAAGTTCTTC. The chain couples TRBV13 to TRBJ2-1; 7 bases are a match to TRBD2. V was pared by 4 bases and J by 14 bases, with 5 bases of the junction left unmatched. Germline lookup yields CDR1 PRHDT and CDR2 FYEKMQ (reference sequence). The CDR3 contains 11 residues.

The rearrangement links TRBV19 to TRBJ2-3, with 11 bases that match TRBD2. The CDR3 runs 15 residues. Germline V lookup: CDR1 LNHDA, CDR2 SQIVND (reference sequence). The V segment lost 8 bases and the J segment 3 bases; nucleotides outside the gene matches: 7. The CDR3 loop is CASGRLAGMTDTQYF. The CDR3 DNA is TGTGCCAGTGGGAGACTAGCGGGAATGACAGATACGCAGTATTTT.

The chain is built from TRBV19 and TRBJ2-2, with D perhaps matching TRBD2 (6 bases). The CDR3 loop spans 16 amino acids. Per germline, CDR1 LNHDA and CDR2 SQIVND (reference sequence). The ends were cut back, 3 bases at V and 1 base at J, with 12 bases in the middle. The CDR3 region has the DNA TGTGCCAGTAGTATTACGGGAGTGCGGAACACCGGGGAGCTGTTTTTT. This codes for CASSITGVRNTGELFF.

The rearrangement links TRBV5-1 to TRBJ2-2; 7 nucleotides line up with TRBD1. Germline lookup yields CDR1 SGHRS and CDR2 YFSETQ. The ends lost 3 bases at V and 4 bases at J; junction bases unmatched: 6. The CDR3 has 15 residues. The CDR3 DNA reads as TGCGCCAGCAGCTCCGGACAGGCCCCCACCGGGGAGCTGTTTTTT. This translates into CASSSGQAPTGELFF. Full variable domain (rest looked up from reference TRBV5-1 and TRBJ2-2): KAGVTQTPRYLIKTRGQQVTLSCSPISGHRSVSWYQQTPGQGLQFLFEYFSETQRNKGNFPGRFSGRQFSNSRSEMNVSTLELGDSALYLCASSSGQAPTGELFFGEGSRLTVL.

The rearrangement uses TRBV6-5 and TRBJ2-3; D not certain. Germline V lookup: CDR1 MNHEY, CDR2 SVGAGI. The V end lost 6 bases, the J end lost 2 bases, and 9 bases lay between the germline ends. The CDR3 loop spans 13 amino acids. The DNA of the CDR3 is TGTGCCAGCAGCAACAGAAACACAGATACGCAGTATTTT. Translated, it gives CASSNRNTDTQYF.

The chain combines TRBV2 with TRBJ2-1; no clear D gene. V lost 6 bases to trimming and J lost 6 bases, with 12 bases between them. The CDR3 covers 13 residues. Germline V gene data show CDR1 as SNHLY and CDR2 as FYNNEI. CDR3 sequence (DNA): TGTGCCAGCAGCGAACCCCCTAGCAATGAGCAGTTCTTC. Its protein is CASSEPPSNEQFF.

The chain couples TRBV28 to TRBJ1-2, with 8 bases that match TRBD1. J was trimmed by 12 bases and V by 5 bases; bases with no gene match: 17. The CDR3 sequence is 15 residues long. CDR1 and CDR2 from the germline V gene are MDHEN and SYDVKM. The CDR3 loop reads CASSPGDRGYSSNTF. The DNA of the CDR3 is TGTGCCAGCAGTCCCGGCGACAGGGGCTACTCGTCCAACACCTTC.

The chain combines TRBV13 with TRBJ2-1, with 10 bases fitting TRBD2. V lost 6 bases to trimming and J lost 1 base; unmatched junction nucleotides: 9. The CDR3 totals 17 residues. Germline loops: CDR1 PRHDT, CDR2 FYEKMQ (reference sequence). CDR3 DNA: TGTGCCAGCAGGGGGGGCCCTAGCGGGAGTTCCTACAATGAGCAGTTCTTC. This gives the protein CASRGGPSGSSYNEQFF.

The V and J genes are TRBV3-1 (or the pseudogene TRBV3-2) and TRBJ1-4; unclear D gene. V lost 5 bases and J 8 bases, leaving 12 bases between the germline ends. CDR1 and CDR2 from the germline V gene are LGHDT and YNNKEL (reference sequence). The CDR3 consists of 13 residues. The CDR3 DNA follows: TGTGCCAGCAGCTCAAAGGCGGGGGAAAAACTGTTTTTT. It yields the protein CASSSKAGEKLFF.

This chain connects TRBV24-1 to TRBJ2-2; a possible D gene is TRBD2 (5 bases). Looked up from germline, CDR1 is KGHDR and CDR2 is SFDVKD. CDR3 size: 17 residues. The V and J ends lost 3 bases and 6 bases respectively, with 19 bases between them. CDR3 coding DNA: TGTGCCACCAGTGATAATCCCTTTGCGGGCTCGGCCGGGGAGCTGTTTTTT. Residues: CATSDNPFAGSAGELFF.

The CDR3 sequence is CASSFSTGVNNSPLHF. Written as DNA, the CDR3 is TGTGCCAGCAGCTTCTCGACAGGGGTCAATAATTCACCCCTCCACTTT. This sequence joins TRBV7-6 and TRBJ1-6, with 8 bases fitting TRBD1. This CDR3 comprises 16 residues. Germline loops: CDR1 SGHVS, CDR2 FNYEAQ. The ends lost 3 bases at V and 5 bases at J; junction bases unmatched: 6.